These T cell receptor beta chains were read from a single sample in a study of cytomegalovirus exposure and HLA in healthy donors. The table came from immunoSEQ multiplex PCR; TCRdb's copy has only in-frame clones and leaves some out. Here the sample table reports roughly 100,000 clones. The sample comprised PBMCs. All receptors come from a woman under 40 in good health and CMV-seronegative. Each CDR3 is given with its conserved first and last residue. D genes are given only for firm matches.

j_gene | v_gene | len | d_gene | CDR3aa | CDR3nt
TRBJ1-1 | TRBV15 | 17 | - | CATSRLFSHSFDTEAFF | TGTGCCACCAGCAGACTGTTCTCACACAGTTTTGACACTGAAGCTTTCTTT
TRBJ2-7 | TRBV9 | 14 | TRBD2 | CASSVASGIGEQYF | TGTGCCAGCAGCGTAGCTAGCGGGATAGGCGAGCAGTACTTC
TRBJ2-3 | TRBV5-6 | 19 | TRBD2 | CASSLVPGLAGEGTDTQYF | TGTGCCAGCAGCTTGGTACCGGGACTAGCGGGAGAGGGCACAGATACGCAGTATTTT
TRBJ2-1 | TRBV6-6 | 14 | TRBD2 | CASSHRTSGNEQFF | TGTGCCAGCAGTCACAGGACTAGCGGCAATGAGCAGTTCTTC
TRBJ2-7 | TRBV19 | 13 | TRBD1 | CASSLDRVNEQYF | TGTGCCAGTAGCCTCGACAGGGTAAACGAGCAGTACTTC
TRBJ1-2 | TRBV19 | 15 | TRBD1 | CASSPSGTAYYGYTF | TGTGCCAGTAGTCCCTCCGGGACAGCTTACTATGGCTACACCTTC
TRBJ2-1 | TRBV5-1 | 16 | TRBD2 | CASSLALAGGYNEQFF | TGCGCCAGCAGCTTGGCCCTAGCGGGAGGCTACAATGAGCAGTTCTTC
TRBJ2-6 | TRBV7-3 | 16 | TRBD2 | CASSSLAGPGANVLTF | TGTGCCAGCAGCTCCTTAGCGGGGCCGGGGGCCAACGTCCTGACTTTC
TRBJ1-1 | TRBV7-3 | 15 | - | CASSPVGRPNTEAFF | TGTGCCAGCAGCCCAGTCGGCAGGCCGAACACTGAAGCTTTCTTT
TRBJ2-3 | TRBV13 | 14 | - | CASSFTSSTDTQYF | TGTGCCAGCAGCTTTACTAGCAGCACAGATACGCAGTATTTT
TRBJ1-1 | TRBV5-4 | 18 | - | CASSLAHGALPGGTEAFF | TGTGCCAGCAGCTTGGCCCATGGAGCCCTCCCGGGGGGCACTGAAGCTTTCTTT
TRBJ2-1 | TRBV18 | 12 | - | CASSPSDNEQFF | TGTGCCAGCTCACCGTCGGACAATGAGCAGTTCTTC
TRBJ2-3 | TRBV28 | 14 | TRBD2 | CASRAWGGLDTQYF | TGTGCCAGCAGGGCTTGGGGGGGGTTAGATACGCAGTATTTT
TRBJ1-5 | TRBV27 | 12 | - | CASSSGSLAQHF | TGTGCCAGCAGTTCCGGGTCATTGGCCCAGCATTTT
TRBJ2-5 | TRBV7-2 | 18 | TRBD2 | CASSLTSGGASSIETQYF | TGTGCCAGCAGCCTGACTAGCGGGGGGGCAAGCTCTATAGAGACCCAGTACTTC
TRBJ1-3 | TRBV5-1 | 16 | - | CASSLTGPRLGNTIYF | TGCGCCAGCAGCTTGACGGGTCCCCGCCTTGGAAACACCATATATTTT
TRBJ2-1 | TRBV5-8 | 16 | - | CASSLDRGLHGGEQFF | TGTGCCAGCAGCTTGGACAGGGGCCTTCACGGGGGTGAGCAGTTCTTC
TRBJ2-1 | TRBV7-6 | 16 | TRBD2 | CASSFRAGGSYNEQFF | TGTGCCAGCAGCTTTCGGGCGGGAGGCTCCTACAATGAGCAGTTCTTC
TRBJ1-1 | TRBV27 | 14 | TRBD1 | CASSTIHRGTEAFF | TGTGCCAGCAGTACCATCCACAGGGGCACTGAAGCTTTCTTT
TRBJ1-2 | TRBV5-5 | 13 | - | CASSLGGDYGYTF | TGTGCCAGCAGCTTAGGAGGTGACTATGGCTACACCTTC
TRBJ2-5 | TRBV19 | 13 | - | CASSETVQETQYF | TGTGCCAGTAGTGAGACAGTCCAAGAGACCCAGTACTTC
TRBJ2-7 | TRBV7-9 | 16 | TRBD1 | CASSPGGGTGMREQYF | TGTGCCAGCAGCCCGGGGGGTGGGACAGGGATGCGCGAGCAGTACTTC
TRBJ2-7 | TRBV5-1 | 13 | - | CASSLADRGEQYF | TGCGCCAGCAGCTTGGCCGATAGGGGCGAGCAGTACTTC
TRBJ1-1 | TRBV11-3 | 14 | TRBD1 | CASSPGQGDTEAFF | TGTGCCAGCAGCCCCGGACAGGGGGACACTGAAGCTTTCTTT
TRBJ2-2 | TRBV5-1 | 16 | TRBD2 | CASSLAGGSYTGELFF | TGCGCCAGCAGCTTGGCCGGCGGGAGCTACACCGGGGAGCTGTTTTTT
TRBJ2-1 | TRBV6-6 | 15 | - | CASSYEGDLYNEQFF | TGTGCCAGCAGTTACGAAGGGGATCTATACAATGAGCAGTTCTTC
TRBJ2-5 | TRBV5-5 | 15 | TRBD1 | CASSLGAGGVETQYF | TGTGCCAGCAGCTTGGGGGCAGGGGGCGTGGAGACCCAGTACTTC
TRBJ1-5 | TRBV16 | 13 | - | CASSQSALHSSHF | TGTGCCAGCAGCCAATCAGCCCTCCATTCATCGCATTTT
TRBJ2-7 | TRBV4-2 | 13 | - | CASSQGGDGEQYF | TGTGCCAGCAGCCAAGGGGGGGACGGCGAGCAGTACTTC
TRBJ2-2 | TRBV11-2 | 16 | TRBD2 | CASSSLAGPSPAELFF | TGTGCCAGCAGCTCCCTAGCGGGGCCCTCACCAGCGGAGCTGTTTTTT
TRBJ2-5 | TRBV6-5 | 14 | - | CASSVGLLRETQYF | TGTGCCAGCAGTGTGGGACTTCTAAGAGAGACCCAGTACTTC
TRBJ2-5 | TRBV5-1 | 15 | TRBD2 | CASSFGLAGEETQYF | TGCGCCAGCAGCTTCGGGCTGGCGGGAGAAGAGACCCAGTACTTC
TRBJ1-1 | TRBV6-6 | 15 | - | CASSFPPTNSQEAFF | TGTGCCAGCAGTTTTCCCCCGACAAACTCCCAAGAAGCTTTCTTT
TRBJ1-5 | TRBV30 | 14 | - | CAWSIGVSNQPQHF | TGTGCCTGGAGTATAGGAGTTAGCAATCAGCCCCAGCATTTT
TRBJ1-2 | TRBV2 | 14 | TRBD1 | CASRRDSSGDGYTF | TGTGCCAGCAGACGGGACAGTTCGGGGGATGGCTACACCTTC
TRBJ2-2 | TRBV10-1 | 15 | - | CASSVWRDPTGELFF | TGCGCCAGCAGCGTCTGGCGGGATCCCACCGGGGAGCTGTTTTTT
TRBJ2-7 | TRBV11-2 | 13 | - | CASSLAGTYEQYF | TGTGCCAGCAGCTTAGCGGGAACCTACGAGCAGTACTTC
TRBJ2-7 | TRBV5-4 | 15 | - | CASSSRGSETYGQYF | TGTGCCAGCAGTTCCAGGGGTAGCGAAACCTACGGGCAGTACTTC
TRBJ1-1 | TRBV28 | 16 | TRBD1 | CASSLPYRGRNTEAFF | TGTGCCAGCAGTCTTCCCTACAGGGGGCGGAACACTGAAGCTTTCTTT
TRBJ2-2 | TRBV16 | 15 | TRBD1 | CASSPGTVNTGELFF | TGTGCCAGCAGCCCCGGGACAGTCAACACCGGGGAGCTGTTTTTT
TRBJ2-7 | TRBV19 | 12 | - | CASSSGLSEQYF | TGTGCCAGTAGTTCTGGACTTTCCGAGCAGTACTTC
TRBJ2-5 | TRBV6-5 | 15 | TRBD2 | CASSYSIGGGIEQYF | TGTGCCAGCAGTTACTCGATTGGGGGGGGGATTGAGCAGTACTTC
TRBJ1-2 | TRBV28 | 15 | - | CASSLGGGGGYGYTF | TGTGCCAGCAGTTTAGGCGGGGGCGGTGGCTATGGCTACACCTTC
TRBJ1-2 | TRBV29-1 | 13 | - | CSVNLGSRYGYTF | TGCAGCGTGAACCTCGGGAGCCGCTATGGCTACACCTTC
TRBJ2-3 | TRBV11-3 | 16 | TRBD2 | CASSTGTSGRTDTQYF | TGTGCCAGCAGCACTGGGACTAGCGGGCGCACAGATACGCAGTATTTT
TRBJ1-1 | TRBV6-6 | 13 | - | CASSYEVGTEAFF | TGTGCCAGCAGTTACGAGGTTGGCACTGAAGCTTTCTTT